This entry concerns a single T cell receptor (beta chain). Its matching antigen is unknown. Tumor samples were obtained before definitive surgery or chemotherapy. This entry is derived from a study of high-grade serous ovarian cancer treatment subgroups. General study findings and limits: Different patients shared almost no repertoire; same-patient tumors shared roughly 0.095 to 0.85. Bulk tumor TCR sequencing gave no spatial information. CDR1 and CDR2 were left unanalyzed; analyses focused on CDR3.

Germline V lookup: CDR1 SGDLS, CDR2 YYNGEE. Trimming at V came to 4 bases and at J to 7 bases, leaving 7 bases not matched to a gene. This CDR3 has 14 residues. TCRdb keeps only in-frame clones here, not all; method: immunoSEQ multiplex PCR. Found here are approximately 40,000 clones, 79% of them singletons; the top ten hold approximately 3.1%. The sequencing input was tumor tissue. V gene TRBV9 combines with J gene TRBJ2-1; 8 bases are shared with TRBD2. The origin of this receptor is a human donor with high-grade serous ovarian cancer. The CDR3 sequence is CASSPREGGNEQFF. As DNA, the CDR3 is TGTGCCAGCAGCCCCCGGGAGGGAGGGAATGAGCAGTTCTTC.